One sample yielded the 29 T cell receptor beta chains listed below, sequenced in a study of T cells in Graves' hyperthyroidism and ophthalmopathy (dated by TCRdb to between 2018 and 2021). The library relied on multiplex PCR. The sample was run on an Illumina HiSeq 2000. The TCR beta CDR3 regions were amplified from the RNA transcripts. The first round of RT-PCR for the TCR CDR3 was performed with the HTBI primer set and the Qiagen OneStep RT-PCR kit. TCRdb trimmed public reads at Q25 via fastp, called clones via MiXCR and kept in-frame beta chains. CDR3 protein sequences are deduplicated, and each keeps its most common genes and DNA. Counted in this sample were under 200,000 distinct CDR3 sequences; around 8.9% of them appeared once. 22% of the sample is held by the ten biggest clonotypes. Specimen: blood. All receptors come from a woman aged 18-35 years with Graves' hyperthyroidism that later progressed to Graves' ophthalmopathy.

This clonotype appeared a few times. V gene TRBV19 combines with J gene TRBJ2-3; 8 nucleotides agree with TRBD1. Germline V gene lookup returns CDR1 LNHDA and CDR2 SQIVND (reference sequence). CDR3 length: 17 residues. The trim removed 5 bases at V and 2 bases at J, leaving 12 bases unmatched. The CDR3 DNA is TGTGCCAGTAGTCCTCGGACAGGGCGTTCCAACACAGATACGCAGTATTTT. Residues: CASSPRTGRSNTDTQYF.

In its sample, this clonotype was seen many times. The chain recombines TRBV7-9 with TRBJ2-1, with 9 bases that match TRBD1. The CDR3 sequence is 20 residues long. CDR1 is SEHNR, CDR2 FQNEAQ, per germline (reference sequence). V was pared by 2 bases and J by 4 bases, with 18 bases of the junction left unmatched. DNA of the CDR3: TGTGCCAGCAGCTTAAGGGACAGGGAATACGGCATGGTTGGTTACAATGAGCAGTTCTTC. This codes for CASSLRDREYGMVGYNEQFF.

This clonotype showed up many times. The chain recombines TRBV30 with TRBJ1-6; a possible D gene is TRBD1 (6 bases). The CDR3 is made up of 13 amino acids. Between the trimmed V and J ends, which lost 4 bases and 10 bases, there was a span of 14 bases. From germline, CDR1 is GTSNPN and CDR2 SVGIG (reference sequence). In DNA, the CDR3 is TGTGCCTGGAATACAGGGTTCAGCTCACCCCTCCACTTT. Translating it yields CAWNTGFSSPLHF.

This clonotype was detected many times. The chain couples TRBV30 to TRBJ2-1; TRBD2 aligns across 8 bases. This CDR3 spans 13 amino acids. V dropped 6 bases and J dropped 2; count of bases not matched to a gene: 3. Germline V gene data show CDR1 as GTSNPN and CDR2 as SVGIG (reference sequence). CDR3 DNA sequence: TGTGCCTGCCCGGGACTAGCCTACAATGAGCAGTTCTTC. Protein: CACPGLAYNEQFF.

This clonotype was seen many times. The rearrangement joins TRBV28 to TRBJ1-1; the match to TRBD1 covers 8 bases. The CDR3 covers 13 residues. V lost 1 base, J lost 6 bases, and 1 base stayed unmatched. Germline V gene data show CDR1 as MDHEN and CDR2 as SYDVKM. CDR3 protein: CASSLSGGAEAFF. CDR3 nucleotide sequence: TGTGCCAGCAGTTTATCAGGGGGCGCTGAAGCTTTCTTT.

This clonotype was picked up many times. The chain links TRBV15 to TRBJ1-1, with D possibly being TRBD1 (6 bases). V lost 3 bases to trimming and J lost 8 bases, with 13 bases between them. CDR1 and CDR2 from the germline V gene are LNHNV and YYDKDF (reference sequence). This CDR3 has 13 residues. The CDR3 region has the DNA TGTGCCACCAGCAGCAAGGGGGTCGGGGAAGCTTTCTTT. This gives the protein CATSSKGVGEAFF. Looking up the rest from reference TRBV15 and TRBJ1-1 gives the full variable domain: DAMVIQNPRYQVTQFGKPVTLSCSQTLNHNVMYWYQQKSSQAPKLLFHYYDKDFNNEADTPDNFQSRRPNTSFCFLDIRSPGLGDTAMYLCATSSKGVGEAFFGQGTRLTVV.

This clonotype was counted ten times or more. The J gene is TRBJ1-1, the V gene TRBV5-6; no firm D call. Germline V lookup: CDR1 SGHDT, CDR2 YYEEEE. V was trimmed by 0 bases and J by 0 bases, leaving 6 bases between them. This CDR3 has 14 amino acids. CDR3 loop: CASSLGALNTEAFF. The CDR3 nucleotides are TGTGCCAGCAGCTTGGGGGCACTGAACACTGAAGCTTTCTTT. Complete variable domain (other parts from reference TRBV5-6 and TRBJ1-1): DAGVTQSPTHLIKTRGQQVTLRCSPKSGHDTVSWYQQALGQGPQFIFQYYEEEERQRGNFPDRFSGHQFPNYSSELNVNALLLGDSALYLCASSLGALNTEAFFGQGTRLTVV.

The V and J genes are TRBV11-2 and TRBJ2-7, with D possibly being TRBD2 (5 bases). In germline, CDR1 is SGHAT, CDR2 FQNNGV. This CDR3 region has 13 residues. V was cut by 8 bases and J by 3 bases, with 14 bases left in between. The CDR3 DNA is TGTGCCAGCGCGGCGGGTACAGTCTACGAGCAGTACTTC. Its protein product is CASAAGTVYEQYF.

This clonotype was seen ten or more times. The chain employs TRBV20-1 and TRBJ2-5; 8 nucleotides agree with TRBD2. CDR1 and CDR2 (germline): DFQATT, SNEGSKA (reference sequence). V gave up 4 bases and J gave up 4 bases; unmatched junction bases: 8. The CDR3 spans 14 residues. Here the CDR3 DNA reads TGCAGTGCTACAAACCGGGAGGGCCCAGAGACCCAGTACTTC. Encoded protein: CSATNREGPETQYF.

The V gene is TRBV4-2, the J gene TRBJ1-2, with 9 bases fitting TRBD1. V was pared by 0 bases and J by 8 bases, with 10 bases of the junction left unmatched. Germline V gene data show CDR1 as LGHNA and CDR2 as YNFKEQ. There are 16 residues in the CDR3. The CDR3 reads CASSQEKTGQGGGYTF. CDR3 bases: TGTGCCAGCAGCCAAGAGAAGACGGGACAGGGTGGAGGCTACACCTTC.

This clonotype was seen repeatedly, ten times or more. The chain links TRBV12-3 or TRBV12-4 to TRBJ2-2; 10 bases line up with TRBD2. CDR3 length: 15 amino acids. After removal of 6 bases from V and 1 base from J, the junction contained 2 bases not matched to a gene. The chain's CDR3 is CASRQRGGNTGELFF. The CDR3 DNA is TGTGCCAGCAGACAGCGGGGGGGGAACACCGGGGAGCTGTTTTTT.

This clonotype turned up a few times. The genes are TRBV4-2 and TRBJ1-6, with D perhaps matching TRBD1 (5 bases). Trimming shortened V by 0 bases and J by 10 bases, and 16 bases separated the two germline ends. CDR1 is LGHNA and CDR2 is YNFKEQ in the germline V gene. CDR3 length equals 16 residues. CDR3 loop: CASSQDNQGRQSPLHF. The CDR3 DNA reads as TGTGCCAGCAGCCAAGATAATCAGGGTCGGCAGTCACCCCTCCACTTT.

This clonotype has ten or more counts. CDR3 bases: TGTGCCAGCTCACCACCTCTGACTCGGGGCGAGACCCAGTACTTC. It codes for CASSPPLTRGETQYF. V is TRBV18 and J is TRBJ2-5, with D perhaps being TRBD1 or TRBD2 (5 bases each). The CDR3 runs to 15 residues. Per the germline V gene, CDR1 is KGHSH and CDR2 is LQKENI. Trimming shortened V by 0 bases and J by 5 bases, and 13 bases separated the two germline ends.

In its sample, this clonotype was seen many times. This sequence joins TRBV18 and TRBJ2-7; TRBD2 matches 14 bases. The CDR3 runs to 16 residues. Germline V gives CDR1 KGHSH, CDR2 LQKENI. V shed 1 base and J 3 bases; nucleotides not matched to a gene: 2. The DNA of the CDR3 is TGTGCCAGCTCACCACAGGGACTAGCGGGAGTCTACGAGCAGTACTTC. This codes for CASSPQGLAGVYEQYF.

This clonotype was detected ten times or more. V and J are TRBV7-8 and TRBJ2-7; D is perhaps TRBD2 (6 bases). Germline V CDR1 and CDR2: SGHVS, FQNEAQ. The CDR3 is 15 residues long. V dropped 4 bases and J dropped 2 bases, with 15 bases sitting between them. The CDR3 region is CASSSGWRGTYEQYF. As DNA, the CDR3 is TGTGCCAGCAGCTCCGGCTGGCGGGGTACCTACGAGCAGTACTTC.

This clonotype was recorded at least ten times. This rearrangement joins TRBV11-1 to TRBJ1-1; no definite D call. The germline V gene encodes CDR1 SGHAT and CDR2 FQDESV (reference sequence). V was shortened by 3 bases and J by 0 bases, with 11 bases between the two germline ends. This CDR3 has 15 amino acids. The CDR3 DNA reads as TGTGCCAGCAGCTTGGGGTCAGGCTTGAACACTGAAGCTTTCTTT. Amino acids: CASSLGSGLNTEAFF.

The chain is built from TRBV19 and TRBJ2-5, with D perhaps TRBD1 (5 bases). The CDR3 runs to 18 residues. Trimming shortened V by 1 base and J by 5 bases, and 23 bases separated the two germline ends. The germline V gene has CDR1 LNHDA and CDR2 SQIVND (reference sequence). CDR3 nucleotide sequence: TGTGCCAGTAGTATAGGGTTATTGGGGCAGACCAAATTGGAGACCCAGTACTTC. Protein: CASSIGLLGQTKLETQYF.

The V and J genes are TRBV4-2 and TRBJ1-2, with D perhaps TRBD1 (6 bases). V was clipped by 4 bases and J by 4 bases, with 19 bases between them. Germline loops: CDR1 LGHNA, CDR2 YNFKEQ. The CDR3 runs 16 residues. CDR3 sequence reads: CASSLGRSGQLYGYTF. The CDR3 DNA is TGTGCCAGCAGCCTAGGGCGGAGTGGACAGCTCTATGGCTACACCTTC.

The table lists this clonotype with many counts. The genes are TRBV6-1 and TRBJ2-1; D unresolved. Germline V CDR1 and CDR2: MNHNS, SASEGT. The CDR3 is 11 residues long. Deletions cut 10 bases from V and 4 bases from J, with 8 bases between. The CDR3 coding sequence is TGTGCCAACGGACCTTACAATGAGCAGTTCTTC. This translates into CANGPYNEQFF.

This clonotype was observed many times. The chain joins TRBV7-9 to TRBJ2-3; 10 bases map to TRBD2. Trimming removed 4 bases from V and 4 bases from J; junction bases left unmatched: 5. The CDR3 totals 15 residues. CDR1 and CDR2 from the germline V gene are SEHNR and FQNEAQ (reference sequence). CDR3: CASSSLAGVADTQYF. The CDR3 DNA follows: TGTGCCAGCAGCTCTCTAGCGGGAGTTGCAGATACGCAGTATTTT.

This clonotype was detected ten times or more. CDR3 sequence (DNA): TGCAGCGGCAAACAGGGAAACTATGGCTACACCTTC. Translating it yields CSGKQGNYGYTF. The chain joins TRBV29-1 to TRBJ1-2, with a weak D call TRBD1 (6 bases). The V end was cut by 7 bases, the J end by 2 bases, with 11 bases between. In germline, CDR1 is SQVTM, CDR2 ANQGSEA. The CDR3 runs 12 residues. Filled out from reference TRBV29-1 and TRBJ1-2, the complete variable domain reads SAVISQKPSRDICQRGTSLTIQCQVDSQVTMMFWYRQQPGQSLTLIATANQGSEATYESGFVIDKFPISRPNLTFSTLTVSNMSPEDSSIYLCSGKQGNYGYTFGSGTRLTVV.

This clonotype has ten or more counts. The chain is built from TRBV12-3 or TRBV12-4 and TRBJ2-7; 15 nucleotides line up with TRBD2. CDR3 size: 15 residues. The ends lost 9 bases at V and 2 bases at J; junction bases unmatched: 5. CDR3 DNA sequence: TGTGCCAGTGGGGGACTAGCGGGAGGAACCTACGAGCAGTACTTC. Translating it yields CASGGLAGGTYEQYF.

Ten or more counts support this clonotype. V is TRBV20-1 and J is TRBJ2-7; possibly TRBD2 for D (6 bases). This CDR3 is 14 amino acids long. The ends were cut back, 3 bases at V and 6 bases at J, with 18 bases in the middle. Germline CDR1 and CDR2: DFQATT and SNEGSKA (reference sequence). As DNA, the CDR3 is TGCAGTGCTAGTAAGTCGGCGGGGCGCCTCGAGCAGTACTTC. The encoded protein is CSASKSAGRLEQYF.

This clonotype was seen many times. This chain links TRBV30 with TRBJ1-1; 8 bases are a match to TRBD1. The CDR3 length is 14 residues. The V gene end was trimmed by 2 bases and the J gene end by 1 base; junction bases not matched to a gene: 3. CDR1 and CDR2 (germline): GTSNPN, SVGIG (reference sequence). As DNA, the CDR3 is TGTGCCTGGAGTTACAGGGGGTCGAACACTGAAGCTTTCTTT. It codes for CAWSYRGSNTEAFF.

V is TRBV13 and J is TRBJ2-2, with 7 positions matching TRBD1. Germline V gene data show CDR1 as PRHDT and CDR2 as FYEKMQ (reference sequence). V trimming: 2 bases; J trimming: 1 base; junction bases outside the gene matches: 13. There are 19 residues in the CDR3. CDR3 nucleotide sequence: TGTGCCAGCAGCTTATATCGGCGGCGAGGACAGGAGAACACCGGGGAGCTGTTTTTT. Translation gives CASSLYRRRGQENTGELFF.

This clonotype was seen repeatedly, ten times or more. This rearrangement joins TRBV19 to TRBJ1-5, with 8 bases identical to TRBD1. V was pared by 6 bases and J by 1 base, with 2 bases of the junction left unmatched. Germline CDR1 and CDR2: LNHDA and SQIVND (reference sequence). The CDR3 consists of 14 residues. CDR3 nucleotide sequence: TGTGCCAGTAGGACAGGGGTCAGCAATCAGCCCCAGCATTTT. Encoded protein: CASRTGVSNQPQHF.

This clonotype occurred many times. The chain carries TRBV28 and TRBJ1-1, with TRBD1 as a possible D gene (6 bases). CDR3 size: 16 residues. Per germline, CDR1 MDHEN and CDR2 SYDVKM. Deletions cut 8 bases from V and 8 bases from J, with 27 bases between. CDR3 sequence (DNA): TGTGCCAGCGGCCCCGCGGGACACCAAACTCTCGCAGAAGCTTTCTTT. Translated: CASGPAGHQTLAEAFF.

On this clonotype: This clone may be a read error of a much larger clone one base away. J is TRBJ1-1 and V is TRBV29-1; possibly TRBD1 for D (5 bases). The V gene lost 8 bases and the J gene lost 1 base, with 14 bases spanning the gap. This CDR3 spans 13 amino acids. Germline CDR1 SQVTM, CDR2 ANQGSEA. DNA of the CDR3: TGCAGCATGGGGGGACCGAGGAACACTGAAGCTTTCTTT. Its translation: CSMGGPRNTEAFF.

This clonotype was observed at least ten times. The chain has TRBV6-5 and TRBJ2-2; 8 nucleotides line up with TRBD1. CDR3 length: 16 amino acids. Germline values: CDR1 MNHEY, CDR2 SVGAGI. Trimming at V came to 0 bases and at J to 5 bases, leaving 5 bases not matched to a gene. CDR3 nucleotide sequence: TGTGCCAGCAGTTACTCGAATCAGGGGGCGACCGGGGAGCTGTTTTTT. Translated, it gives CASSYSNQGATGELFF.